One and the same sample provided the 20 T cell receptor beta chains below, sequenced in a study of CD8 T cells in ankylosing spondylitis. TCRdb redid the calling of the 5' RACE reads with MiXCR, one entry per CDR3 protein. The sample carries nearly 25,000 distinct CDR3 sequences, about 17% recorded once. The sequenced material came from blood. These receptors were collected from a male donor with ankylosing spondylitis or in good health (not recorded which).

This clonotype has a count of ten or more. The chain carries TRBV7-9 and TRBJ2-5; no clear D. The germline V and J ends were trimmed by 5 bases and 2 bases, with 9 bases remaining between them. The CDR3 length is 13 residues. The germline CDR1 and CDR2 sequences are SEHNR and FQNEAQ (reference sequence). CDR3 sequence reads: CASSVLLQETQYF. The CDR3 coding sequence is TGTGCCAGCAGCGTACTGCTTCAAGAGACCCAGTACTTC. Filled out from reference TRBV7-9 and TRBJ2-5, the complete variable domain reads DTGVSQNPRHKITKRGQNVTFRCDPISEHNRLYWYRQTLGQGPEFLTYFQNEAQLEKSRLLSDRFSAERPKGSFSTLEIQRTEQGDSAMYLCASSVLLQETQYFGPGTRLLVL.

This clonotype was seen only a few times. The rearrangement links TRBV7-9 to TRBJ2-7; D possibly corresponds to TRBD1 (5 bases). V lost 3 bases to trimming and J lost 7 bases, with 13 bases between them. The CDR3 contains 13 residues. The V gene's germline CDR1 is SEHNR and CDR2 FQNEAQ (reference sequence). CDR3 amino acids: CASSLGQGREQYF. The CDR3 DNA sequence: TGTGCCAGCAGCTTGGGGCAGGGAAGAGAGCAGTACTTC.

This clonotype has more than one count but fewer than ten. The chain joins TRBV20-1 to TRBJ1-1; tentatively, D is TRBD1 (5 bases). Germline V gives CDR1 DFQATT, CDR2 SNEGSKA (reference sequence). The CDR3 is made up of 14 amino acids. The V end lost 1 base, the J end lost 3 bases, and 12 bases lay between the germline ends. The CDR3 reads CSARGEGLHTEAFF. CDR3 bases: TGCAGTGCTAGAGGGGAGGGACTGCACACTGAAGCTTTCTTT.

This clonotype was detected many times. The rearrangement joins TRBV7-2 to TRBJ2-3; D is ambiguous. The CDR3 has 13 amino acids. V lost 5 bases and J lost 2, with 8 bases in between. Germline V gene sequence: CDR1 SGHTA, CDR2 FQGNSA. Here the CDR3 DNA reads TGTGCCAGCAGCCCACTGGCCACAGATACGCAGTATTTT. It yields the protein CASSPLATDTQYF.

In this sample, this clonotype turned up a few times. The J gene is TRBJ2-3, the V gene TRBV9, with 11 bases identical to TRBD2. Germline CDR1 reads SGDLS; CDR2 reads YYNGEE. CDR3 length equals 16 residues. The trim removed 3 bases at V and 1 base at J, leaving 4 bases unmatched. This CDR3 reads CASSEMGLAGTDTQYF. For the CDR3, the DNA is TGTGCCAGCAGCGAGATGGGACTAGCGGGCACAGATACGCAGTATTTT.

This clonotype has just a few counts. This rearrangement joins TRBV20-1 to TRBJ2-3; tentatively, D is TRBD2 (5 bases). This CDR3 is 11 amino acids long. Germline CDR1 and CDR2: DFQATT and SNEGSKA (reference sequence). V gave up 5 bases and J gave up 3 bases, with 6 bases separating them. CDR3 nucleotides: TGCAGTGCTGGAGGAACAGATACGCAGTATTTT. This translates into CSAGGTDTQYF.

This clonotype came up many times. The genes are TRBV10-3 and TRBJ1-5; TRBD1 might be the D (6 bases). Trimming removed 5 bases from V and 1 base from J, with 12 bases in between. From germline, CDR1 is ENHRY and CDR2 SYGVKD. The CDR3 extends over 15 amino acids. The DNA of the CDR3 is TGTGCCATCAGTTACGAGGGGGGGAGCAATCAGCCCCAGCATTTT. It yields the protein CAISYEGGSNQPQHF.

This clonotype was seen only a few times. The CDR3 loop reads CSGPPGRAPQETQYF. In DNA, the CDR3 is TGCAGCGGCCCCCCGGGACGGGCTCCCCAAGAGACCCAGTACTTC. The chain recombines TRBV29-1 with TRBJ2-5; either TRBD1 or TRBD2 may supply D (5 bases each). Germline-derived CDR1 and CDR2 are SQVTM and ANQGSEA. The CDR3 totals 15 residues. Trimming took 7 bases from V and 1 from J, leaving 19 bases between them.

The rearrangement links TRBV27 to TRBJ2-1, with D possibly matching TRBD1 (6 bases). CDR1 and CDR2 from the germline V gene are MNHEY and SMNVEV (reference sequence). V shed 8 bases and J shed 7 bases, with 18 bases lying between them. The CDR3 totals 14 residues. This CDR3 reads CASLPSRGLNEQFF. The CDR3 DNA reads TGTGCCAGCCTCCCGTCAAGGGGGTTGAATGAGCAGTTCTTC.

V usage is TRBV5-6 and J usage is TRBJ2-3; D not resolved. This CDR3 spans 14 amino acids. V was clipped by 6 bases and J by 8 bases, with 19 bases between them. Per the germline V gene, CDR1 is SGHDT and CDR2 is YYEEEE. CDR3 sequence: CASTSRLPGSTQYF. The CDR3 region has the DNA TGTGCCAGCACCAGCCGACTGCCCGGTAGTACGCAGTATTTT.

The sample holds many counts of this clonotype. The CDR3 sequence: CASSLSFGTSGNQFF. CDR3 sequence (DNA): TGTGCCAGCAGCCTCTCTTTTGGGACTAGCGGGAACCAGTTCTTC. The V gene is TRBV7-2, the J gene TRBJ2-1; TRBD2 agrees at 13 bases. Germline CDR1 is SGHTA and CDR2 is FQGNSA. The CDR3 spans 15 residues. J gave up 13 bases and V 5 bases, and 11 bases lay outside the gene matches.

The chain employs TRBV2 and TRBJ2-2, with unresolved D. Trimming took 2 bases from V and 5 from J, leaving 12 bases between them. The CDR3 totals 15 residues. Germline lookup yields CDR1 SNHLY and CDR2 FYNNEI. The CDR3 DNA follows: TGTGCCAGCAGTGAAAACTACTTAAAGACCGGGGAGCTGTTTTTT. This sequence encodes CASSENYLKTGELFF.

The DNA for the CDR3 is TGCAGTGCTAGACGATACCCCGGGACAGATACGCAGTATTTT. Translating it yields CSARRYPGTDTQYF. The J gene is TRBJ2-3, the V gene TRBV20-1; D not resolved. V lost 2 bases to trimming and J lost 3 bases, with 12 bases between them. CDR3 size: 14 residues. From germline, CDR1 is DFQATT and CDR2 SNEGSKA (reference sequence).

In nucleotides, the CDR3 is TGTGCCAGCACTACAGATAGGAATGAGCAGTTCTTC. Residues: CASTTDRNEQFF. The genes are TRBV28 and TRBJ2-1; D gene unclear. This CDR3 spans 12 amino acids. Germline V gene sequence: CDR1 MDHEN, CDR2 SYDVKM. Deletions cut 7 bases from V and 7 bases from J, with 11 bases between.

This clonotype has at least ten counts. V is TRBV4-3 and J is TRBJ2-1, with 11 bases identical to TRBD2. CDR1 and CDR2 (germline): LGHNA, YSLEER. The CDR3 runs 18 residues. J lost 7 bases, V lost 0 bases, and 11 bases had no gene match. Here the CDR3 reads CASSQEGSGRAIGNEQFF. The CDR3 coding sequence is TGCGCCAGCAGCCAAGAGGGTAGCGGGAGGGCAATAGGGAATGAGCAGTTCTTC.

The chain links TRBV5-6 to TRBJ2-2, with TRBD1 as a possible D gene (5 bases). The CDR3 loop spans 13 amino acids. Trimming stripped 4 bases from V and 7 bases from J, with 11 bases between. Germline assignment: CDR1 SGHDT and CDR2 YYEEEE. The DNA for the CDR3 is TGTGCCAGCAGCCCGCAGGGTGTCGGGGAGCTGTTTTTT. The encoded protein is CASSPQGVGELFF.

This clonotype has just a few counts. The V and J genes are TRBV5-6 and TRBJ2-1; D may be TRBD2 (5 bases). The CDR3 is 16 residues long. V dropped 4 bases and J dropped 0 bases, with 14 bases sitting between them. CDR1 SGHDT and CDR2 YYEEEE come from the germline V gene. The CDR3 coding sequence is TGTGCCAGCAGCCCCGGACGGAGGAGCTCCTACAATGAGCAGTTCTTC. It yields the protein CASSPGRRSSYNEQFF.

This clonotype qualifies as medium-sized. The rearrangement joins TRBV6-1 to TRBJ2-4, with a possible D match to TRBD1 (6 bases). Germline CDR1 is MNHNS and CDR2 is SASEGT. The CDR3 sequence is 13 residues long. V lost 3 bases and J lost 6, with 9 bases in between. The CDR3 loop reads CASSEMGANIQYF. The DNA for the CDR3 is TGTGCCAGCAGTGAGATGGGGGCAAACATTCAGTACTTC.

The gene calls are TRBV20-1 and TRBJ2-3, with 7 bases aligning to TRBD1. Looked up from germline, CDR1 is DFQATT and CDR2 is SNEGSKA (reference sequence). J lost 9 bases, V lost 7 bases, and 10 bases had no gene match. This CDR3 has 12 residues. The CDR3 is CSGTINRGTQYF. The CDR3 DNA sequence: TGCAGTGGAACGATAAACAGGGGAACGCAGTATTTT.

Ten or more counts support this clonotype. V gene TRBV28 combines with J gene TRBJ1-4, with TRBD1 as a possible D gene (5 bases). The CDR3 is made up of 15 amino acids. Germline CDR1 reads MDHEN; CDR2 reads SYDVKM. V gave up 6 bases and J gave up 1 base, with 12 bases separating them. The CDR3: CASSPLGGTNEKLFF. CDR3 in DNA: TGTGCCAGCAGCCCCCTTGGGGGAACTAATGAAAAACTGTTTTTT.